The 23 T cell receptor beta chains listed next were all sequenced from one sample in a study of cytomegalovirus exposure and HLA in healthy donors. Amplification used 60 Vbeta primers and 13 Jbeta primers. TCRdb keeps only in-frame clones here, not all; method: immunoSEQ multiplex PCR. The table lists about 170,000 clones, roughly 80% of them singletons. The specimen was PBMCs. The receptor source for this set is a male donor in good health and CMV-seronegative.

V and J are TRBV6-1 and TRBJ2-1; 8 bases map to TRBD1. Trimming cost V 6 bases and J 6 bases; bases outside gene matches: 10. This CDR3 region has 15 residues. Germline V gene lookup returns CDR1 MNHNS and CDR2 SASEGT. CDR3 sequence: CASRDRDRRINEQFF. As DNA, the CDR3 is TGTGCCAGCAGAGACCGGGACAGGAGAATCAATGAGCAGTTCTTC.

The chain is built from TRBV18 and TRBJ1-5; 9 bases match TRBD1. CDR3 length: 18 amino acids. The germline CDR1 and CDR2 sequences are KGHSH and LQKENI. The junction had 13 bases not matched to a gene; V was cut back by 4 bases and J by 3 bases. The CDR3 spells CASSRIGPGQGLNQPQHF. CDR3 nucleotide sequence: TGTGCCAGCTCACGAATCGGTCCGGGACAGGGCCTCAATCAGCCCCAGCATTTT.

The chain has TRBV7-9 and TRBJ1-1, with D possibly matching TRBD1 (6 bases). The CDR3 sequence is 12 residues long. Trimming shortened V by 5 bases and J by 8 bases, and 12 bases separated the two germline ends. Per germline, CDR1 SEHNR and CDR2 FQNEAQ (reference sequence). CDR3 bases: TGTGCCAGCAGCGGAAACAGGGACGAAGCTTTCTTT. Its translation is CASSGNRDEAFF.

The chain has TRBV5-5 and TRBJ2-5; a possible D gene is TRBD2 (6 bases). The CDR3 length is 14 residues. Trimming cost V 5 bases and J 5 bases, with 16 bases left between them. CDR1 SGHKS and CDR2 YYEKEE come from the germline V gene (reference sequence). The CDR3 DNA reads TGTGCCAGCAGGGACTGGGGACTCGGGGAGACCCAGTACTTC. Protein: CASRDWGLGETQYF.

This rearrangement joins TRBV7-9 to TRBJ2-6; 12 bases align to TRBD1. V lost 8 bases to trimming and J lost 3 bases; unmatched junction nucleotides: 8. There are 17 residues in the CDR3. Per germline, CDR1 SEHNR and CDR2 FQNEAQ (reference sequence). The CDR3 loop reads CASQGDRGLFGANVLTF. Here the CDR3 DNA reads TGTGCCAGCCAAGGGGACAGGGGGCTATTTGGGGCCAACGTCCTGACTTTC. Filled out from reference TRBV7-9 and TRBJ2-6, the complete variable domain reads DTGVSQNPRHKITKRGQNVTFRCDPISEHNRLYWYRQTLGQGPEFLTYFQNEAQLEKSRLLSDRFSAERPKGSFSTLEIQRTEQGDSAMYLCASQGDRGLFGANVLTFGAGSRLTVL.

The V gene is TRBV7-2, the J gene TRBJ1-1; D perhaps matches TRBD1 (5 bases). Germline loops: CDR1 SGHTA, CDR2 FQGNSA. With 0 bases removed from V and 6 bases from J, the gap between germline ends came to 14 bases. This CDR3 spans 15 amino acids. CDR3 bases: TGTGCCAGCAGCTTAGCTGTTGGCGGGGCCTCTGAAGCTTTCTTT. It is translated as CASSLAVGGASEAFF.

Here the CDR3 DNA reads TGTGCCAGCAGGAGGGACAGGGAAGATGGCTACACCTTC. Translation gives CASRRDREDGYTF. This chain connects TRBV6-5 to TRBJ1-2, with 9 nucleotides matching TRBD1. Per germline, CDR1 MNHEY and CDR2 SVGAGI. This CDR3 is built from 13 residues. Unmatched junction bases numbered 5, after V lost 6 bases and J lost 6 bases.

The CDR3 coding sequence is TGTGCCAGCAGCAGCGGGACAGGGGGCTCTACGTTGTTTTTT. Protein sequence: CASSSGTGGSTLFF. The rearrangement links TRBV5-6 to TRBJ1-4; 12 bases are shared with TRBD1. The trim removed 4 bases at V and 15 bases at J, leaving 10 bases unmatched. CDR3 length: 14 residues. Looked up from germline, CDR1 is SGHDT and CDR2 is YYEEEE.

This chain connects TRBV14 to TRBJ2-2, with 9 bases matching TRBD1. After removal of 4 bases from V and 4 bases from J, the junction contained 7 bases not matched to a gene. CDR3 length equals 16 residues. CDR1 and CDR2 from the germline V gene are SGHDN and FVKESK. The CDR3: CASSPTGQGVTGELFF. CDR3 in DNA: TGTGCCAGCAGCCCCACGGGACAGGGTGTCACCGGGGAGCTGTTTTTT. Full variable domain (rest looked up from reference TRBV14 and TRBJ2-2): EAGVTQFPSHSVIEKGQTVTLRCDPISGHDNLYWYRRVMGKEIKFLLHFVKESKQDESGMPNNRFLAERTGGTYSTLKVQPAELEDSGVYFCASSPTGQGVTGELFFGEGSRLTVL.

V and J are TRBV5-1 and TRBJ2-5; 7 bases fit TRBD1. After removal of 5 bases from V and 1 base from J, the junction contained 5 bases not matched to a gene. Germline CDR1 and CDR2: SGHRS and YFSETQ. The CDR3 contains 14 residues. The CDR3 nucleotides read TGCGCCAGCAGGGGGACAGCCGTCCAAGAGACCCAGTACTTC. Its translation: CASRGTAVQETQYF.

The genes are TRBV30 and TRBJ1-6, with D uncertain. Germline CDR1 and CDR2: GTSNPN and SVGIG (reference sequence). Trimming cost V 4 bases and J 9 bases, with 10 bases left between them. The CDR3 extends over 12 amino acids. CDR3 bases: TGTGCCTGGATGAGGTGGAGTTCACCCCTCCACTTT. Encoded protein: CAWMRWSSPLHF.

This chain connects TRBV18 to TRBJ1-6; D remains unclear. The germline V gene encodes CDR1 KGHSH and CDR2 LQKENI. The V end lost 7 bases, the J end lost 6 bases, and 10 bases lay between the germline ends. The CDR3 spans 13 residues. The CDR3 spells CASFEGTNSPLHF. The CDR3 region has the DNA TGTGCCAGCTTTGAGGGTACTAATTCACCCCTCCACTTT.

The chain is built from TRBV5-1 and TRBJ1-1; D remains unclear. The CDR3 consists of 13 residues. Germline lookup yields CDR1 SGHRS and CDR2 YFSETQ. The V and J ends lost 5 bases and 1 base respectively, with 9 bases between them. This chain's CDR3 is CASRAGPNTEAFF. The CDR3, as DNA: TGCGCCAGCAGGGCTGGTCCGAACACTGAAGCTTTCTTT.

This rearrangement joins TRBV9 to TRBJ1-1; 10 bases fit TRBD1. V shed 4 bases, J shed 5 bases, and the junction held 5 bases outside the gene matches. Per germline, CDR1 SGDLS and CDR2 YYNGEE. The CDR3 consists of 14 residues. The CDR3: CASSPGTGDTEAFF. The DNA of the CDR3 is TGTGCCAGCAGCCCCGGGACAGGGGATACTGAAGCTTTCTTT.

The genes are TRBV7-9 and TRBJ2-1, with 7 bases fitting TRBD1. The V gene's germline CDR1 is SEHNR and CDR2 FQNEAQ (reference sequence). The J segment lost 4 bases and the V segment lost 11 bases, leaving 14 bases of the junction unmatched. This CDR3 spans 15 amino acids. CDR3 sequence (DNA): TGTGCCGTGCCCGTTGGGACAGCTTATTACAATGAGCAGTTCTTC. This gives the protein CAVPVGTAYYNEQFF.

V usage is TRBV11-2 and J usage is TRBJ2-1, with a tentative D call TRBD2 (5 bases). Germline V CDR1 and CDR2: SGHAT, FQNNGV. V lost 4 bases and J lost 3, with 16 bases in between. CDR3 length equals 16 residues. The CDR3 is CASSSAARVSYNEQFF. In DNA form, the CDR3 reads TGTGCCAGCAGCTCAGCGGCGAGGGTGAGCTACAATGAGCAGTTCTTC.

V is TRBV5-1 and J is TRBJ2-7; 7 bases are a match to TRBD1. Trimming cost V 5 bases and J 0 bases; bases outside gene matches: 8. CDR1 and CDR2 (germline): SGHRS, YFSETQ. The CDR3 length is 15 residues. Here the CDR3 DNA reads TGCGCCAGCAGTTCCGGACAGGACAGCTCCTACGAGCAGTACTTC. Translated, it gives CASSSGQDSSYEQYF.

This clone was detected only once. The chain has TRBV18 and TRBJ2-7; 9 bases align to TRBD2. Per the germline V gene, CDR1 is KGHSH and CDR2 is LQKENI. The CDR3 is made up of 16 amino acids. V gave up 4 bases and J gave up 4 bases; unmatched junction bases: 11. CDR3 sequence (DNA): TGTGCCAGCTCACAAAGACCGGGACTAGCAACATACGAGCAGTACTTC. Translated: CASSQRPGLATYEQYF.

V and J are TRBV11-2 and TRBJ2-7, with TRBD2 as a possible D gene (5 bases). The CDR3 runs to 12 residues. In germline, CDR1 is SGHAT, CDR2 FQNNGV. Trimming cost V 6 bases and J 3 bases, with 9 bases left between them. The CDR3 nucleotides are TGTGCCAGCAGTCCCGAGGGCTACGAGCAGTACTTC. Its translation: CASSPEGYEQYF.

The chain carries TRBV7-2 and TRBJ1-5; possible D gene TRBD1, 5 bases. The CDR3 sequence is 15 residues long. From germline, CDR1 is SGHTA and CDR2 FQGNSA. The V and J ends lost 3 bases and 0 bases respectively, with 9 bases between them. The CDR3 coding sequence is TGTGCCAGCAGCTTTACAGGTAGTAGCAATCAGCCCCAGCATTTT. Translating it yields CASSFTGSSNQPQHF.

This sequence joins TRBV19 and TRBJ2-3; no reliable D call. The germline V gene encodes CDR1 LNHDA and CDR2 SQIVND (reference sequence). V was pared by 0 bases and J by 8 bases, with 6 bases between. CDR3 length: 12 amino acids. The CDR3 loop reads CASSIDLVTQYF. The CDR3 nucleotides read TGTGCCAGTAGTATAGATCTTGTTACGCAGTATTTT.

CDR3 sequence reads: CSAQNRDTHTEAFF. For the CDR3, the DNA is TGCAGCGCCCAGAACCGGGACACACACACTGAAGCTTTCTTT. The chain carries TRBV29-1 and TRBJ1-1; TRBD1 is a possible D gene (6 bases). Germline V gene lookup returns CDR1 SQVTM and CDR2 ANQGSEA. The CDR3 extends over 14 amino acids. The V end was cut by 7 bases, the J end by 3 bases, with 18 bases between.

The chain uses TRBV6-5 and TRBJ1-5; TRBD1 matches at 9 bases. The V gene's germline CDR1 is MNHEY and CDR2 SVGAGI. CDR3 length: 15 residues. The junction had 12 bases not matched to a gene; V was cut back by 5 bases and J by 10 bases. CDR3 DNA sequence: TGTGCCAGCAGTGGGGGGATGGGACAGGGTTATCCCCAGCATTTT. Its protein product is CASSGGMGQGYPQHF.